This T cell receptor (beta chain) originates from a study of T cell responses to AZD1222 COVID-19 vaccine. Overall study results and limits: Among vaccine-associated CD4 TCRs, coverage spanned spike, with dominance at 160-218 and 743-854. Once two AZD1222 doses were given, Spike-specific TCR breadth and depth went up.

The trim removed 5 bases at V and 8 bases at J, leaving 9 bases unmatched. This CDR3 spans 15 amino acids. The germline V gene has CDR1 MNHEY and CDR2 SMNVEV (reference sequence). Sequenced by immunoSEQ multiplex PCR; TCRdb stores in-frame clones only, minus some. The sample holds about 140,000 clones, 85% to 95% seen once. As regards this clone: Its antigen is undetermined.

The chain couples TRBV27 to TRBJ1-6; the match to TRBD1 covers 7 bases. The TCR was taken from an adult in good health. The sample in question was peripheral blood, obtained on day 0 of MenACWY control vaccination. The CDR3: CASSPDRPGDSPLHF. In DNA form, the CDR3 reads TGTGCCAGCAGTCCGGACAGGCCCGGGGATTCACCCCTCCACTTT.